The 18 T cell receptor beta chains below all came from one sample that was sequenced in a study of cytomegalovirus exposure and HLA in healthy donors. The primer mix had 60 Vbeta and 13 Jbeta primers. The method was immunoSEQ multiplex PCR; TCRdb's version includes in-frame clones alone and lacks a portion of them. In the table there are over 120,000 clones, roughly 80% of which are singletons. The sample taken for sequencing was PBMCs. These receptors were collected from a woman younger than 45 in good health and CMV-seronegative.

The rearrangement joins TRBV7-6 to TRBJ1-4; 11 nucleotides agree with TRBD1. V lost 5 bases to trimming and J lost 4 bases; unmatched junction nucleotides: 12. Germline lookup yields CDR1 SGHVS and CDR2 FNYEAQ. The CDR3 has 18 residues. The CDR3 region has the DNA TGTGCCAGCAGCCCATACGGACAGGGGGCGTTGATTAATGAAAAACTGTTTTTT. Protein sequence: CASSPYGQGALINEKLFF.

The chain links TRBV7-9 to TRBJ1-1, with TRBD1 matching 11 bases. The germline CDR1 and CDR2 sequences are SEHNR and FQNEAQ (reference sequence). V lost 2 bases, J lost 3 bases, and 2 bases stayed unmatched. This CDR3 is built from 15 residues. The CDR3, as DNA: TGTGCCAGCAGCTTAAGGGACAGGGGGTACACTGAAGCTTTCTTT. It translates to CASSLRDRGYTEAFF.

The rearrangement joins TRBV5-4 to TRBJ1-3; no definite D call. This CDR3 is 17 amino acids long. The germline V gene encodes CDR1 SGHNT and CDR2 YYREEE (reference sequence). Trimming pared 3 bases from V and 2 bases from J, leaving 18 bases between. CDR3 sequence (DNA): TGTGCCAGCAGCTCGGGAAGGGAAAGTCTGGCTGGAAACACCATATATTTT. It encodes CASSSGRESLAGNTIYF.

The chain combines TRBV7-2 with TRBJ2-2; possible D gene TRBD2, 7 bases. CDR1 SGHTA and CDR2 FQGNSA come from the germline V gene. V lost 3 bases and J 4 bases, leaving 12 bases between the germline ends. CDR3 size: 15 residues. The CDR3 here is CASSFGGAGTGELFF. In DNA, the CDR3 is TGTGCCAGCAGCTTTGGGGGGGCAGGCACCGGGGAGCTGTTTTTT.

The J gene is TRBJ1-5, the V gene TRBV2; 7 nucleotides agree with TRBD1. The CDR3 loop spans 14 amino acids. Germline CDR1 SNHLY, CDR2 FYNNEI. The trim removed 5 bases at V and 6 bases at J, leaving 7 bases unmatched. CDR3 DNA sequence: TGTGCCAGCAGTCAAAGACAGGGAGGTCAGCCCCAGCATTTT. Amino acids: CASSQRQGGQPQHF. The full variable domain, with the rest looked up from reference TRBV2 and TRBJ1-5, is EPEVTQTPSHQVTQMGQEVILRCVPISNHLYFYWYRQILGQKVEFLVSFYNNEISEKSEIFDDQFSVERPDGSNFTLKIRSTKLEDSAMYFCASSQRQGGQPQHFGDGTRLSIL.

The chain has TRBV9 and TRBJ1-2; perhaps TRBD1 as D (5 bases). Germline loops: CDR1 SGDLS, CDR2 YYNGEE. The CDR3 has 14 residues. The V end was cut by 4 bases, the J end by 6 bases, with 16 bases between. The CDR3 protein is CASSSKWGVHGYTF. DNA of the CDR3: TGTGCCAGCAGCTCAAAGTGGGGGGTCCATGGCTACACCTTC.

The CDR3 spells CASSLAPLTASKVNQPQHF. CDR3 in DNA: TGTGCCAGCAGCTTAGCCCCTTTGACAGCCTCGAAGGTAAATCAGCCCCAGCATTTT. V gene TRBV7-8 combines with J gene TRBJ1-5, with D possibly TRBD1 on 5 matching bases. Per the germline V gene, CDR1 is SGHVS and CDR2 is FQNEAQ. Trimming removed 0 bases at V and 4 bases at J, with 22 bases between. The CDR3 is 19 amino acids. Combining the CDR3 with reference TRBV7-8 and TRBJ1-5 gives the whole variable domain GAGVSQSPRYKVAKRGQDVALRCDPISGHVSLFWYQQALGQGPEFLTYFQNEAQLDKSGLPSDRFFAERPEGSVSTLKIQRTQQEDSAVYLCASSLAPLTASKVNQPQHFGDGTRLSIL.

As DNA, the CDR3 is TGTGCCAGCAGCTTAGGCGGACAGGGAGTCTACTACGAGCAGTACTTC. Protein sequence: CASSLGGQGVYYEQYF. The genes are TRBV7-9 and TRBJ2-7, with 8 bases matching TRBD1. The CDR3 consists of 16 residues. Germline lookup yields CDR1 SEHNR and CDR2 FQNEAQ (reference sequence). The junction had 8 bases not matched to a gene; V was cut back by 1 base and J by 3 bases.

The chain links TRBV5-1 to TRBJ2-3; 13 bases fit TRBD2. V was pared by 5 bases and J by 0 bases, with 6 bases of the junction left unmatched. From germline, CDR1 is SGHRS and CDR2 YFSETQ. CDR3 length: 17 amino acids. The CDR3 loop reads CASSSGLAGSSTDTQYF. The CDR3 DNA sequence: TGCGCCAGCAGTTCGGGACTAGCGGGGTCTAGCACAGATACGCAGTATTTT.

This clone was counted between two and nine times. The J gene is TRBJ2-3, the V gene TRBV6-1, with 11 bases identical to TRBD2. The J segment lost 4 bases and the V segment lost 2 bases, leaving 2 bases of the junction unmatched. The CDR3 is 15 residues long. Germline loops: CDR1 MNHNS, CDR2 SASEGT. The CDR3 spells CASSETSGGADTQYF. The CDR3 DNA reads as TGTGCCAGCAGTGAAACTAGCGGGGGCGCAGATACGCAGTATTTT.

The V gene is TRBV5-1, the J gene TRBJ2-7, with D possibly matching TRBD1 (5 bases). The V gene's germline CDR1 is SGHRS and CDR2 YFSETQ. V was clipped by 4 bases and J by 6 bases, with 14 bases between them. The CDR3 runs to 13 residues. CDR3 DNA: TGCGCCAGCAGCCCCAGGGCCGTTGGCGAGCAGTACTTC. Translating gives CASSPRAVGEQYF.

This clone showed up just a few times. The chain couples TRBV2 to TRBJ2-2; D call uncertain. The CDR3 covers 12 residues. CDR1 and CDR2 from the germline V gene are SNHLY and FYNNEI. V lost 8 bases, J lost 2 bases, and 6 bases lay in between. In nucleotides, the CDR3 is TGTGCCAGCGTATTAAACACCGGGGAGCTGTTTTTT. Residues: CASVLNTGELFF.

V usage is TRBV9 and J usage is TRBJ1-1; TRBD1 is a possible D gene (6 bases). The CDR3 contains 18 residues. Germline CDR1 and CDR2: SGDLS and YYNGEE. V was trimmed by 3 bases and J by 1 base, leaving 22 bases between them. CDR3 in amino acids: CASSATWGRTASNTEAFF. CDR3 nucleotide sequence: TGTGCCAGCAGCGCCACATGGGGCCGGACAGCCTCGAACACTGAAGCTTTCTTT.

This clone was seen just once. The rearrangement links TRBV7-6 to TRBJ1-2, with D unresolved. Per germline, CDR1 SGHVS and CDR2 FNYEAQ. The V and J ends lost 1 base and 3 bases respectively, with 9 bases between them. The CDR3 totals 14 residues. CDR3 bases: TGTGCCAGCAGCTTAGATAACAGTTACTATGGCTACACCTTC. It specifies CASSLDNSYYGYTF.

The CDR3 DNA is TGTGCCAGCAGCTTGAGTGGAGGGACAGGGAACGAGCAGTACTTC. Encoded protein: CASSLSGGTGNEQYF. The chain couples TRBV5-8 to TRBJ2-7; TRBD1 matches at 9 bases. The CDR3 length is 15 residues. From germline, CDR1 is SGHTS and CDR2 YDEGEE. V was pared by 1 base and J by 5 bases, with 7 bases of the junction left unmatched.

This chain links TRBV19 with TRBJ2-1; 7 positions agree with TRBD1. The germline CDR1 and CDR2 sequences are LNHDA and SQIVND (reference sequence). This CDR3 region has 16 residues. The V segment lost 4 bases and the J segment 3 bases; nucleotides outside the gene matches: 9. CDR3 in amino acids: CASSRSTGWLYNEQFF. The CDR3 coding sequence is TGTGCCAGTAGTAGATCGACAGGGTGGCTCTACAATGAGCAGTTCTTC.

The chain uses TRBV30 and TRBJ2-7; 7 nucleotides agree with TRBD2. The CDR3 totals 13 residues. Germline CDR1 is GTSNPN and CDR2 is SVGIG (reference sequence). J lost 5 bases, V lost 2 bases, and 6 bases had no gene match. The chain's CDR3 is CAWSLGGTDEQYF. The CDR3 nucleotides read TGTGCCTGGAGTTTGGGGGGGACGGACGAGCAGTACTTC.

The V call is TRBV6-6, the J call TRBJ2-7; D is ambiguous. The CDR3 is made up of 13 amino acids. Trimming removed 2 bases at V and 11 bases at J, with 16 bases between. Germline CDR1 reads MNHNY; CDR2 reads SVGAGI (reference sequence). CDR3 DNA sequence: TGTGCCAGCAGTTACGTATCAGTTCATCAGAAGTACTTC. Its translation is CASSYVSVHQKYF.